Each of the 2 T cell receptor beta chains below was sequenced from the same sample in a study of cytomegalovirus exposure and HLA in healthy donors. The study ran its PCR with 60 Vbeta and 13 Jbeta primers. Method: immunoSEQ multiplex PCR; TCRdb's copy keeps in-frame clones and lacks some. Among tens of thousands of clones listed, approximately 78% were seen once. The sequenced sample consisted of PBMCs. These receptors all stem from a woman younger than 45 in good health and CMV-seronegative.

The V gene is TRBV27, the J gene TRBJ1-2, with 7 bases fitting TRBD1. Trimming took 6 bases from V and 3 from J; bases not matched to a gene: 4. CDR3 length: 13 amino acids. CDR1 and CDR2 (germline): MNHEY, SMNVEV (reference sequence). The CDR3 bases are TGTGCCAGCAGGTACGACAGGGACTATGGCTACACCTTC. This sequence encodes CASRYDRDYGYTF.

The chain combines TRBV11-3 with TRBJ1-1; D may be TRBD1 (5 bases). Germline-derived CDR1 and CDR2 are SGHNT and YENEEA. The CDR3 runs 14 residues. Trimming cost V 0 bases and J 6 bases, with 11 bases left between them. The CDR3 region is CASSLETEKPEAFF. DNA for the CDR3: TGTGCCAGCAGCTTAGAGACAGAGAAGCCTGAAGCTTTCTTT.